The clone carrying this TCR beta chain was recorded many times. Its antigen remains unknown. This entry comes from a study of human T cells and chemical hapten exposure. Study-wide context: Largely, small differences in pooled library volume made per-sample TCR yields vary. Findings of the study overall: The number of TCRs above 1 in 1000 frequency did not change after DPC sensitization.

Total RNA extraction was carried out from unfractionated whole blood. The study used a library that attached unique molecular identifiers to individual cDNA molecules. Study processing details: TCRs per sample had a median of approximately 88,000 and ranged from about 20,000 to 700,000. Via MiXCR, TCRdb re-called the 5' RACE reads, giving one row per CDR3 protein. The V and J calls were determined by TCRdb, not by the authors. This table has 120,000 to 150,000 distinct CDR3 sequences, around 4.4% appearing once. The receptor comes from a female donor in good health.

The CDR3 DNA sequence: TGTGCCAGCAGTTACTCAAGTACTAATCAGCCCCAGCATTTT. Its protein product is CASSYSSTNQPQHF. The V and J genes are TRBV6-5 and TRBJ1-5; D not certain. This CDR3 region has 14 residues. Germline V CDR1 and CDR2: MNHEY, SVGAGI. Trimming shortened V by 0 bases and J by 4 bases, and 7 bases separated the two germline ends.